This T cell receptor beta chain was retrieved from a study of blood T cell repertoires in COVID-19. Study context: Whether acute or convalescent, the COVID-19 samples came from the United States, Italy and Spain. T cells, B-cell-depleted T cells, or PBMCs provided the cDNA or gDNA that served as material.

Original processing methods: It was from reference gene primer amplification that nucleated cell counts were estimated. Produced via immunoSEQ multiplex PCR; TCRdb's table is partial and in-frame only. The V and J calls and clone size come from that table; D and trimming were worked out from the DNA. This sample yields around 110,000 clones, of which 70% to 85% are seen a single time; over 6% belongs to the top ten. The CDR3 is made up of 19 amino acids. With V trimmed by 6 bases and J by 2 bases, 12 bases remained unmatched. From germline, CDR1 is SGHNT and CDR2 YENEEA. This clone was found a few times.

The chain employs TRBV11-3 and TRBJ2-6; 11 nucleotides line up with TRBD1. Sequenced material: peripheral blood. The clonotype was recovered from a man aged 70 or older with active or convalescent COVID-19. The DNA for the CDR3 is TGTGCCAGCAGTCGACCGGGACAGGGGGGAATCGCTGGGGCCAACGTCCTGACTTTC. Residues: CASSRPGQGGIAGANVLTF.